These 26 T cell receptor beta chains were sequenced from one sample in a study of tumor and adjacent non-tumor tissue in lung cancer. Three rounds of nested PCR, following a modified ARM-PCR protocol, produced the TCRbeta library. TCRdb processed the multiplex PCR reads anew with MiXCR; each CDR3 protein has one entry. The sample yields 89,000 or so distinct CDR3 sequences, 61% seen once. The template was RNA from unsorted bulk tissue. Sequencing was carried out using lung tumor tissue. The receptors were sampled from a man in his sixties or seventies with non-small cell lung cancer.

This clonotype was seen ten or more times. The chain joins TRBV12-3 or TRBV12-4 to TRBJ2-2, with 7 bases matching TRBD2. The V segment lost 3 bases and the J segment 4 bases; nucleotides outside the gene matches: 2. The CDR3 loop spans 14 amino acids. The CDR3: CASSLREGTGELFF. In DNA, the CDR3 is TGTGCCAGCAGTTTGAGGGAGGGCACCGGGGAGCTGTTTTTT.

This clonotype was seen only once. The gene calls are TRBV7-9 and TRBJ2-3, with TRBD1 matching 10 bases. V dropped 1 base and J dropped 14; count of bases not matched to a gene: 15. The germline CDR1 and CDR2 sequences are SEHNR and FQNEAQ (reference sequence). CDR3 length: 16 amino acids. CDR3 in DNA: TGTGCCAGCAGCTTAGAGGGGGGACAGGGGTCACGCCCGTCGTATTTT. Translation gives CASSLEGGQGSRPSYF.

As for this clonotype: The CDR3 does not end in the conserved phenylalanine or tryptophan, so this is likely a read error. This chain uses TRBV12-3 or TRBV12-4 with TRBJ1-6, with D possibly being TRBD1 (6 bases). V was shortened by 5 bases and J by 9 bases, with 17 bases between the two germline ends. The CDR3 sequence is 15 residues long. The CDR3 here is CASSPSTGWASPLHI. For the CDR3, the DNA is TGTGCCAGCAGTCCTAGTACAGGGTGGGCTTCACCCCTCCACATT.

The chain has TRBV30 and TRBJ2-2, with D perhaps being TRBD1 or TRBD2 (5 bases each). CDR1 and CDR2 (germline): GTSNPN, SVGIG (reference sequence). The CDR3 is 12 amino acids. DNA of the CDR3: TGTGGGGTAAAGAGGGGCACCGGGGAGCTGTTTTTT. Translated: CGVKRGTGELFF. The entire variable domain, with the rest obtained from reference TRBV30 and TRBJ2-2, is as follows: SQTIHQWPATLVQPVGSPLSLECTVEGTSNPNLYWYRQAAGRGLQLLFYSVGIGQISSEVPQNLSASRPQDRQFILSSKKLLLSDSGFYLCGVKRGTGELFFGEGSRLTVL.

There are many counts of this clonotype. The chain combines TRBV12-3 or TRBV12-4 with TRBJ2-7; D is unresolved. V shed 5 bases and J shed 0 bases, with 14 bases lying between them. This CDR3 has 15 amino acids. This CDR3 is CASSKSRLSSYEQYF. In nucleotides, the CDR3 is TGTGCCAGCAGTAAATCAAGACTGAGCTCCTACGAGCAGTACTTC.

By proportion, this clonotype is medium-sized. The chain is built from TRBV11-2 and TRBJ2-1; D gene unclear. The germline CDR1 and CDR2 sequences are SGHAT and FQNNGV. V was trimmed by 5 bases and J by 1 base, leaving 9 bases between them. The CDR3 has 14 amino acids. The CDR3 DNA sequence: TGTGCCAGCAGCGTGAAGGATTCCTACAATGAGCAGTTCTTC. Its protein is CASSVKDSYNEQFF.

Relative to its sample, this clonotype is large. CDR3 bases: TGTGCCAGCAGTCCACAGGGGACCGGGGAGCTGTTTTTT. Translated: CASSPQGTGELFF. This sequence joins TRBV11-2 and TRBJ2-2, with 7 bases that match TRBD1. Germline loops: CDR1 SGHAT, CDR2 FQNNGV. The CDR3 runs 13 residues. After removal of 6 bases from V and 5 bases from J, the junction contained 3 bases not matched to a gene.

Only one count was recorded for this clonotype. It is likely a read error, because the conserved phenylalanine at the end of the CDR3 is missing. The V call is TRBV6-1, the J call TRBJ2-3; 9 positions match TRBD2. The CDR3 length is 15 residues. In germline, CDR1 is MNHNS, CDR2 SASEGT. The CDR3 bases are TGTACCAGTACTATTCGGGGACTAGCCCCAGATACGCAGTATCTT. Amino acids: CTSTIRGLAPDTQYL.

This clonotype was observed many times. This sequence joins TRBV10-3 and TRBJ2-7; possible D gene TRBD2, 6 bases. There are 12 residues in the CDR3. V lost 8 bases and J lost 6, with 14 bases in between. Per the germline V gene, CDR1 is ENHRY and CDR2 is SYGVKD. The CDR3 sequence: CAIGGEGSEQYF. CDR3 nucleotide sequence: TGTGCCATCGGCGGGGAAGGAAGCGAGCAGTACTTC.

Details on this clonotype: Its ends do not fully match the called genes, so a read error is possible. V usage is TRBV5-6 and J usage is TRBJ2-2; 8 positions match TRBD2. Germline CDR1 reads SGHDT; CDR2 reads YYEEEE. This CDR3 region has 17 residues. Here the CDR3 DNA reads TGTGTCAGCAACTTCACCCGAGCGGGGGCGAACACCGGGGAGCTGTTTTTT. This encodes CVSNFTRAGANTGELFF.

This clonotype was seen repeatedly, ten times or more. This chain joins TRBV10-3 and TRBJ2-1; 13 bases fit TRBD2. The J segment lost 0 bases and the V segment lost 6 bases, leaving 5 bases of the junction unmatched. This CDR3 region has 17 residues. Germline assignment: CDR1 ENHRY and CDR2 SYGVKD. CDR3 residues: CAIRPGLAGSSYNEQFF. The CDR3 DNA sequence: TGTGCCATCAGGCCGGGACTAGCGGGGAGCTCCTACAATGAGCAGTTCTTC.

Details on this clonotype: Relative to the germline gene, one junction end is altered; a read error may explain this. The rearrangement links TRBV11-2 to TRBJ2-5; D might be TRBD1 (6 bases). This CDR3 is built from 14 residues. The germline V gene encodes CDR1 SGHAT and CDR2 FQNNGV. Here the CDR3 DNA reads TGTGCCAGCAGCGCAAGCAGGGGTTGGGGGACCCATTACTTT. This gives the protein CASSASRGWGTHYF.

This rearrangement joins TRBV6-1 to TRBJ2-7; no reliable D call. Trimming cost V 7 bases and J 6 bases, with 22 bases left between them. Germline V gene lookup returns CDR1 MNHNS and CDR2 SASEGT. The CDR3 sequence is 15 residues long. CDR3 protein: CASTPLLLDSTEQYF. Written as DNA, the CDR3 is TGTGCCAGCACCCCCCTCTTGTTAGACTCAACCGAGCAGTACTTC.

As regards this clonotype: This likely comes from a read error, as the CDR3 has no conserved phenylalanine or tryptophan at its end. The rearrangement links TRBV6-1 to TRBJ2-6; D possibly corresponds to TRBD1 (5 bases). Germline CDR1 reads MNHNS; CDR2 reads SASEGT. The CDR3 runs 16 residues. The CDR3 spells CASSAEDSSEANVLTS. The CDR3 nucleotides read TGTGCCAGCAGTGCCGAAGACAGCTCTGAGGCCAACGTCCTGACTTCC.

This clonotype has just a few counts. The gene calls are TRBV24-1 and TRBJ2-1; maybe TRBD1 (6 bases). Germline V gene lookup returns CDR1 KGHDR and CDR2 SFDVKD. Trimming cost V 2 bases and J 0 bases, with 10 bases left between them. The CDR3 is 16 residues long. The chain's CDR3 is CATSDSRGSSYNEQFF. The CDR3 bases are TGTGCCACCAGTGATTCCAGGGGATCCTCCTACAATGAGCAGTTCTTC.

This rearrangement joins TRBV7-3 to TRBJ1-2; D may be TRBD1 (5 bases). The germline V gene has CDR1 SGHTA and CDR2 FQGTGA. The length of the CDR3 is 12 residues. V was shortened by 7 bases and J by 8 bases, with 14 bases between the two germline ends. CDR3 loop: CASNPGAGGYTF. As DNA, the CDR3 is TGTGCCAGCAACCCCGGCGCAGGGGGCTACACCTTC.

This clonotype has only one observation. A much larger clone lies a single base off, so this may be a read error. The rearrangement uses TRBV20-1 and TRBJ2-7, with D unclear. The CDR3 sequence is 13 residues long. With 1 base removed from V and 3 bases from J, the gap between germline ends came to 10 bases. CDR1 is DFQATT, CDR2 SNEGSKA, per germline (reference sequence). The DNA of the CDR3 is TGCAGTGCTAGAGCGAGGAGTATCTACGAGCAGTACTTC. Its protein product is CSARARSIYEQYF.

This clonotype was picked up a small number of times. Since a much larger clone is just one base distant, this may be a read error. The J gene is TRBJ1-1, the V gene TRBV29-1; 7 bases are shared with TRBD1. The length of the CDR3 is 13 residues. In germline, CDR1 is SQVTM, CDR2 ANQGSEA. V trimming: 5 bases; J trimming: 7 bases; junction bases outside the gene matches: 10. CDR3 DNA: TGCAGCGTTATAGGGGGCGCAAGAAGTGAAGCTTTCTTT. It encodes CSVIGGARSEAFF.

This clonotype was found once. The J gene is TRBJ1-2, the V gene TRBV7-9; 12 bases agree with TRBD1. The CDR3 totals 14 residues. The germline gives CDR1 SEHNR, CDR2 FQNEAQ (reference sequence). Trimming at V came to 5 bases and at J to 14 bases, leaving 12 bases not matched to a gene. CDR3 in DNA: TGTGCCAGCAGCCCGGGACAGGGGGCCGCGGACTATACCTTC. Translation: CASSPGQGAADYTF.

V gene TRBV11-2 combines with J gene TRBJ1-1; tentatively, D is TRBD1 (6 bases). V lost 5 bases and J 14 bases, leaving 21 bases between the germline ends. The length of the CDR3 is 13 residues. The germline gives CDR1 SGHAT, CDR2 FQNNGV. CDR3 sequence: CASSSRGYTETFF. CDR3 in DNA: TGTGCCAGCAGCAGCAGGGGATATACTGAAACATTCTTT.

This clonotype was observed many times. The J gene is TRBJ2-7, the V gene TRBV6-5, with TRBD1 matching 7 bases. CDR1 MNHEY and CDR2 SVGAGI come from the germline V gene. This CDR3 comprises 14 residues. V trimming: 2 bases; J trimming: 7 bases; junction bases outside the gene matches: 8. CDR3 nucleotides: TGTGCCAGCAGTTACACCAGGGGGATATCTGAGCAGTACTTC. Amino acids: CASSYTRGISEQYF.

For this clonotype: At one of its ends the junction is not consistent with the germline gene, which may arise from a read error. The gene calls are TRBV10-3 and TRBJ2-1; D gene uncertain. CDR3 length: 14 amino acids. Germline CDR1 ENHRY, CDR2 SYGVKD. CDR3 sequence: CVISPGPTYNEQFF. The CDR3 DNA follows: TGTGTCATCTCTCCCGGGCCAACCTACAATGAGCAGTTCTTC.

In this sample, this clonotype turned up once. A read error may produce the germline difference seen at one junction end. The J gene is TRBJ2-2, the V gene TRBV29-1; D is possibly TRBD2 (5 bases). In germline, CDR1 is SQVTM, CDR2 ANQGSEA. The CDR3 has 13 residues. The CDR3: CSVDVENTWELFF. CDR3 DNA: TGTAGCGTTGATGTGGAGAACACCTGGGAGCTGTTTTTT.

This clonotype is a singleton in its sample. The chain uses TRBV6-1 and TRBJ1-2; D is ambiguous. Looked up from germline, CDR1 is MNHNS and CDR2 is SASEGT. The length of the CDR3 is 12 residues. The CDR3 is CTGSLTGDGYTF. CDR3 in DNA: TGTACCGGGAGCCTCACGGGAGATGGCTACACCTTC.

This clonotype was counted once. The CDR3 is CTAVGDGYNEKLFF. In nucleotides, the CDR3 is TGCACCGCGGTGGGCGACGGATATAATGAAAAACTGTTTTTT. V usage is TRBV29-1 and J usage is TRBJ1-4; D unclear. The CDR3 has 14 residues. Germline V CDR1 and CDR2: SQVTM, ANQGSEA.

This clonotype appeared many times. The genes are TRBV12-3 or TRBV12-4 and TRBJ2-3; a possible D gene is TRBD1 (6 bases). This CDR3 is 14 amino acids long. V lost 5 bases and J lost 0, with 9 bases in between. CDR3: CASSPGASTDTQYF. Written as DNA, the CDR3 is TGTGCCAGCAGTCCAGGGGCGAGCACAGATACGCAGTATTTT.